In its sample, the clone carrying this TCR beta chain was seen many times. What it recognizes is unknown. Given a much more abundant clone one base away, this may be a read error. V lost 3 bases, J lost 5 bases, and 3 bases stayed unmatched. The CDR3 is made up of 13 amino acids. Germline assignment: CDR1 SGHVS and CDR2 FNYEAQ. Study processing details: The authors used CDR3 differences across clinicopathological groups to build a distant-metastasis classifier for papillary thyroid cancer. TCRdb re-processed the PCR reads through MiXCR. The V and J calls come from TCRdb's annotation, not from the publication. Of roughly 30,000 clones listed, about a sixth are singletons. This sample was included in a study of metastatic and nonmetastatic thyroid tumors. As for the study in general: Blood and tumor or nodule tissue repertoires from malignant and benign thyroid patients were compared.

Study-wide results and limits: Relative to benign nodules, malignant thyroid tumors were reportedly characterized by significantly elevated TCR beta diversity in blood and tumor.

None of the patients had undergone any treatment ahead of thyroid surgery. This chain joins TRBV7-6 and TRBJ2-7, with 8 positions matching TRBD1. Sequencing input: blood. This sequence originates from a female donor with papillary thyroid cancer or a benign thyroid nodule (not recorded which). Some clones in this sample may be carry-over from other donors' samples. CDR3 protein: CASSLDREDEQYF. The DNA for the CDR3 is TGTGCCAGCAGCTTGGACAGGGAGGACGAGCAGTACTTC.